This TCR beta chain was recorded in a study of blood T cell repertoires in COVID-19. For the study at large: Donors in the United States, Italy and Spain gave samples during acute or convalescent COVID-19. T cells, B-cell-depleted T cells, or PBMCs supplied cDNA or gDNA.

Per the original methods: Reference gene primer amplification gave nucleated cell count estimates. Method: immunoSEQ multiplex PCR; TCRdb's copy keeps in-frame clones and lacks some. Clone size and V and J calls were adopted from that table, with D and trimming inferred from the DNA. This table holds 250,000 to 300,000 clones, 70% to 90% found once. Per germline, CDR1 SGDLS and CDR2 YYNGEE. V lost 2 bases, J lost 4 bases, and 5 bases stayed unmatched. The CDR3 has 14 residues. Material for sequencing was peripheral blood. The sequence came from a man aged 18 to 29 with active or convalescent COVID-19. The J gene is TRBJ2-7, the V gene TRBV9, with 8 bases matching TRBD2. Written as DNA, the CDR3 is TGTGCCAGCAGCGTTAGCGGGGCCGTATACGAGCAGTACTTC. Protein: CASSVSGAVYEQYF. Supplemented by reference TRBV9 and TRBJ2-7, the full variable domain reads DSGVTQTPKHLITATGQRVTLRCSPRSGDLSVYWYQQSLDQGLQFLIQYYNGEERAKGNILERFSAQQFPDLHSELNLSSLELGDSALYFCASSVSGAVYEQYFGPGTRLTVT.